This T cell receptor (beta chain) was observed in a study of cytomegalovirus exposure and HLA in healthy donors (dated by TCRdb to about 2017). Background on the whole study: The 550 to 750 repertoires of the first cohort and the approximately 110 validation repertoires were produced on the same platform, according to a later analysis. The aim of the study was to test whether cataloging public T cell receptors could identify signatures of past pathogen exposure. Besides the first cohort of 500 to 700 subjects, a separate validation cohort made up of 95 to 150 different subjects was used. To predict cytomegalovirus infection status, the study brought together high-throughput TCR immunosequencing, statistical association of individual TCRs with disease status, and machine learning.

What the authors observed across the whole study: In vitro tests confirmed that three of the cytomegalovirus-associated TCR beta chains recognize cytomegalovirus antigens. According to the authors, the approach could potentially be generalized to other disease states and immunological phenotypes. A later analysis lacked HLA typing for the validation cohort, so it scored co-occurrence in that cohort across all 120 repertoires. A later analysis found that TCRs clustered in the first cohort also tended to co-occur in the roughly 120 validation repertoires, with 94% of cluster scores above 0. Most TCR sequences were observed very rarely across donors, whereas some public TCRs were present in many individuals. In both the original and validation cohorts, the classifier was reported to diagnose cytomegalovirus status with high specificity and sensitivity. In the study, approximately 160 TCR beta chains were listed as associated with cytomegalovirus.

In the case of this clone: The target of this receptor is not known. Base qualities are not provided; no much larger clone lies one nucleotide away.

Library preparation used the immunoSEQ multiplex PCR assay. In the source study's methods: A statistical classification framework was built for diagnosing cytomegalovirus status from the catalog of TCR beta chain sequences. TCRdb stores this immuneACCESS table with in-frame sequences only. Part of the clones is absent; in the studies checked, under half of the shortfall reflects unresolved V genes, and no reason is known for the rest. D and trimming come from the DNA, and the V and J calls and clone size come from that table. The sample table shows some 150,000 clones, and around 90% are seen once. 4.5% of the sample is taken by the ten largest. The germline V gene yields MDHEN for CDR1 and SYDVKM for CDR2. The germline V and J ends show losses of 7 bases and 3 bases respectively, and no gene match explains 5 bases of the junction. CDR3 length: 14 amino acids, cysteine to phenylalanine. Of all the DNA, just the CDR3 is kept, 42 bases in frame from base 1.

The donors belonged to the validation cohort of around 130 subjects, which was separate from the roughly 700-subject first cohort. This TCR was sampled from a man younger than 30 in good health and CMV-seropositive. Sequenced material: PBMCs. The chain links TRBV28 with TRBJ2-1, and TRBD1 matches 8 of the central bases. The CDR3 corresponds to CASTRTGLYNEQFF. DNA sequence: TGTGCCAGCACCCGGACAGGGCTCTACAATGAGCAGTTCTTC.